This is a list of T cell receptor beta chains from one sample in a study of shared clonotypes between healthy human individuals. Repertoires were generated with immunoSEQ multiplex PCR, while TCRdb's copy carries only in-frame clones and drops some. The sample carries 100,000 to 120,000 clones, under 70% recorded once. The sequenced material came from memory CD8+ T cells sorted from blood. These TCRs come from a woman aged 25 to 45 in good health. Each CDR3 is given with its conserved first and last residue. The D gene is left open where the match is weak. Expanded clones get a size class; other rows say once, few or many, or leave the size out.

clone_size j_call v_call d_call cdr3_nt cdr3_aa
- TRBJ2-1 TRBV4-1 TRBD2 TGCGCCAGCAGCCAATTGGGACTAGCGGTAAATGAGCAGTTCTTC CASSQLGLAVNEQFF
many TRBJ2-7 TRBV9 TRBD2 TGTGCCAGCAGCGTCGGGACTAGTTCTGAGCAGTACTTC CASSVGTSSEQYF
few TRBJ1-2 TRBV29-1 TRBD1 TGCAGCGCCCGGGGAAGCCAGGGGGCCAACTATGGCTACACCTTC CSARGSQGANYGYTF
- TRBJ2-3 TRBV6-4 TRBD2 TGTGCCAGCAGACCTAGCGGTGACACAGATACGCAGTATTTT CASRPSGDTDTQYF
few TRBJ2-1 TRBV6-5 TRBD2 TGTGCCAGCAGTCTAGCGGGAGGGCCTTTCAATGAGCAGTTCTTC CASSLAGGPFNEQFF
- TRBJ2-1 TRBV28 TRBD2 TGTGCCAGCAGTTCCCTAGCGGGAGGGGTTAATGAGCAGTTCTTC CASSSLAGGVNEQFF
- TRBJ1-2 TRBV13 TRBD1 TGTGCCAGCAGCGGAGGACAGGGGCGGGTCTATGGCTACACCTTC CASSGGQGRVYGYTF
- TRBJ2-3 TRBV7-9 - TGTGCCAGCAACCCCCCGTACACAGATACGCAGTATTTT CASNPPYTDTQYF
- TRBJ1-1 TRBV5-4 - TGTGCCAGCAGCAGCACCGGATTGAACACTGAAGCTTTCTTT CASSSTGLNTEAFF
- TRBJ2-7 TRBV4-1 - TGCGCCAGCAGCCAAGCATGGCTAGGAAGCTACGAGCAGTACTTC CASSQAWLGSYEQYF
- TRBJ2-3 TRBV6-5 TRBD2 TGTGCCAGCAGCGCGACTAGCGGGACAACAGATACGCAGTATTTT CASSATSGTTDTQYF
- TRBJ1-5 TRBV5-1 - TGCGCCGGGGGTGGCGGGGATAGCAATCAGCCCCAGCATTTT CAGGGGDSNQPQHF
- TRBJ1-3 TRBV2 - TGTGCCAGCAGTGAACCCCGAGCGGGAAACACCATATATTTT CASSEPRAGNTIYF
- TRBJ1-1 TRBV15 - TGTGCCACCAGCAGAGATGAGGGGACACCAGCTGAAGCTTTCTTT CATSRDEGTPAEAFF
- TRBJ2-7 TRBV27 - TGTGCCAGCAGTTTATGGTCCTTTGGAGGCGAGCAGTACTTC CASSLWSFGGEQYF
- TRBJ1-5 TRBV27 - TGTGCCAGCACCACAGGCAATCAGCCCCAGCATTTT CASTTGNQPQHF
- TRBJ1-2 TRBV7-9 - TGTGCCAGCGGAGGATTTATCCCCTATGGCTACACCTTC CASGGFIPYGYTF
- TRBJ2-1 TRBV6-6 TRBD2 TGTGCCAGCAGTCGTAGCGGGAGCTCCTACAATGAGCAGTTCTTC CASSRSGSSYNEQFF
- TRBJ1-1 TRBV4-1 TRBD1 TGCGCCAGCAGCCCAAGGGGACAGAAGAACACTGAAGCTTTCTTT CASSPRGQKNTEAFF
- TRBJ1-3 TRBV2 - TGTGCCAGCACGACCCGGGGGCGGCTTCTCTCTGGAAACACCATATATTTT CASTTRGRLLSGNTIYF
- TRBJ2-7 TRBV5-1 TRBD2 TGCGCCAGCAGCTTGGGGGGACTAGCGGGAGCGGAGGAGCAGTACTTC CASSLGGLAGAEEQYF
few TRBJ2-1 TRBV25-1 - TGTGCCAGCAGCCAAAATGAGCAGTTCTTC CASSQNEQFF
- TRBJ1-5 TRBV28 TRBD1 TGTGCCAGCAGTTTTTGGGACAGAAATCAGCCCCAGCATTTT CASSFWDRNQPQHF
- TRBJ2-2 TRBV2 TRBD1 TGTGCCAGCAGTGAATTCCCGGGACAGGGCTTTGGCACCGGGGAGCTGTTTTTT CASSEFPGQGFGTGELFF
- TRBJ2-1 TRBV5-1 - TGCGCCAGCAGGGAGTGGTTTGACAATGAGCAGTTCTTC CASREWFDNEQFF
- TRBJ1-2 TRBV28 - TGTGCCAGCAGTTCGATAATGGGGAACTCCTATGGCTACACCTTC CASSSIMGNSYGYTF
- TRBJ2-2 TRBV25-1 TRBD2 TGTGCCAGCAGTGAAGGGCGGGGGATATCGAACACCGGGGAGCTGTTTTTT CASSEGRGISNTGELFF
once TRBJ2-4 TRBV5-1 - TGCGCCAGCAGGGTGACCGGGACACCGAAAAACATTCAGTACTTC CASRVTGTPKNIQYF
- TRBJ1-1 TRBV28 - TGTGCCACCTTTAAACAGGTAACCCGTGCCCGTCGGGGCACTGAAGCTTTCTTT CATFKQVTRARRGTEAFF
few TRBJ2-7 TRBV7-2 - TGTGCCAGCAGCGGAAAGGGAGGCTCCTACGAGCAGTACTTC CASSGKGGSYEQYF
- TRBJ1-5 TRBV6-4 - TGTGCCAGCAGGACGACCCCTAATAGCAATCAGCCCCAGCATTTT CASRTTPNSNQPQHF
- TRBJ1-5 TRBV28 - TGTGCCAGCAGTTTTGTGCCGAACAATCAGCCCCAGCATTTT CASSFVPNNQPQHF
- TRBJ2-2 TRBV4-1 - TGCGCCAGCAGCCAAGTCGCGACGCTGAGCACCGGGGAGCTGTTTTTT CASSQVATLSTGELFF
once TRBJ1-2 TRBV13 - TGTGCCAGCAGTTCCCTAGGCGGGGGCGCCGATGGCTACACCTTC CASSSLGGGADGYTF
few TRBJ2-7 TRBV6-1 - TGTGCCAGCAGCCTGGTCGGCTACGAGCAGTACTTC CASSLVGYEQYF
once TRBJ2-5 TRBV7-2 - TGTGCCAGCAGCCCATTGCAGTACCAAGAGACCCAGTACTTC CASSPLQYQETQYF
- TRBJ1-2 TRBV28 - TGTGCCAGCAGTTTAGAGTCCAAGGCATGGTATGGCTACACCTTC CASSLESKAWYGYTF
- TRBJ1-5 TRBV28 TRBD1 TGTGCCAGCAGCACGGGACAGGGTGTTAGTCAGCCCCAGCATTTT CASSTGQGVSQPQHF
- TRBJ1-1 TRBV7-9 - TGTGCCAGCAGTCGAGGAAGAAGGACTGAAGCTTTCTTT CASSRGRRTEAFF
- TRBJ1-1 TRBV28 - TGTGCCAGCAGTTTAACTCAGAAGATGAACACTGAAGCTTTCTTT CASSLTQKMNTEAFF
- TRBJ2-5 TRBV7-9 - TGTGCCAGCAGCTTAGATACCGGTCAAGAGACCCAGTACTTC CASSLDTGQETQYF
- TRBJ2-7 TRBV25-1 - TGTGCCAGCAGTAAGAAAGGACCCGGCTACGAGCAGTACTTC CASSKKGPGYEQYF
- TRBJ1-3 TRBV28 - TGTGCCAGCAGTGGGCCGAATGGAAACACCATATATTTT CASSGPNGNTIYF
- TRBJ2-2 TRBV7-9 - TGTGCCAGCAGCCGAGGGTCCAACACCGGGGAGCTGTTTTTT CASSRGSNTGELFF
- TRBJ1-4 TRBV18 - TGTGCCAGCTCTCTGGACTCTAATGAAAAACTGTTTTTT CASSLDSNEKLFF